These 27 T cell receptor beta chains were all obtained from the same sample, sequenced in a study of T cells in Graves' hyperthyroidism and ophthalmopathy. RNA transcripts served as the template for amplifying TCR beta CDR3 regions. An initial round of RT-PCR targeting the TCR CDR3 relied on the HTBI primer set. MiXCR, applied by TCRdb to the multiplex PCR reads, yields one record per CDR3 protein. The table lists some 760,000 distinct CDR3 sequences, about 14% of them singletons, with more than 8.5% in the top ten. Source material: blood. These receptors all come from a woman younger than 35 with Graves' hyperthyroidism.

This clonotype is a singleton in its sample. The chain is built from TRBV4-1 and TRBJ1-4; D not certain. Germline CDR1 is MGHRA and CDR2 is YSYEKL. Trimming left V 0 bases short and J 0 bases short, with 11 bases between. There are 17 residues in the CDR3. This CDR3 reads CASSQDPGDSTNEKLFF. CDR3 nucleotide sequence: TGCGCCAGCAGCCAAGATCCGGGCGATTCAACTAATGAAAAACTGTTTTTT.

V usage is TRBV6-1 and J usage is TRBJ1-2, with a tentative D call TRBD1 (5 bases). Germline CDR1 reads MNHNS; CDR2 reads SASEGT. This CDR3 comprises 14 residues. Trimming removed 4 bases at V and 0 bases at J, with 9 bases between. As DNA, the CDR3 is TGTGCCAGCAGTGTTGGACACCCTAACTATGGCTACACCTTC. Translating it yields CASSVGHPNYGYTF.

In its sample, this clonotype was seen a few times. The rearrangement uses TRBV3-1 and TRBJ2-7; a possible D gene is TRBD1 (6 bases). The germline gives CDR1 LGHDT, CDR2 YNNKEL (reference sequence). The ends were cut back, 4 bases at V and 4 bases at J, with 17 bases in the middle. There are 15 residues in the CDR3. DNA of the CDR3: TGTGCCAGCAGCCTGACTGGGACACCTGTATACGAGCAGTACTTC. Amino acids: CASSLTGTPVYEQYF.

This clonotype was observed many times. The chain carries TRBV7-3 and TRBJ2-3; D perhaps matches TRBD2 (6 bases). Germline loops: CDR1 SGHTA, CDR2 FQGTGA. The length of the CDR3 is 16 residues. V was pared by 2 bases and J by 6 bases, with 18 bases between. This CDR3 reads CASSLGGFSDVDTQYF. CDR3 coding DNA: TGTGCCAGCAGCTTAGGAGGGTTTAGCGATGTGGATACGCAGTATTTT.

As for this clonotype: A much larger clonotype is one base distant, so this may be a read error. V usage is TRBV7-2 and J usage is TRBJ2-1; D is unresolved. Germline CDR1 and CDR2: SGHTA and FQGNSA. Trimming left V 4 bases short and J 6 bases short, with 10 bases between. This CDR3 is built from 13 residues. The CDR3 region has the DNA TGTGCCAGCAGCTCAAGCAATATCAATGAGCAGTTCTTC. Its protein is CASSSSNINEQFF.

This clonotype has ten or more counts. The CDR3 loop reads CASSPGGSGTGELFF. CDR3 DNA sequence: TGTGCCAGCAGCCCCGGCGGGAGTGGGACCGGGGAGCTGTTTTTT. This chain joins TRBV3-1 and TRBJ2-2; 7 bases match TRBD2. Germline-derived CDR1 and CDR2 are LGHDT and YNNKEL (reference sequence). The CDR3 extends over 15 amino acids. V dropped 4 bases and J dropped 5; count of bases not matched to a gene: 7.

This clonotype has just a few counts. The V call is TRBV27, the J call TRBJ1-4; possibly TRBD1 for D (6 bases). Germline CDR1 is MNHEY and CDR2 is SMNVEV (reference sequence). This CDR3 is 15 amino acids long. With 6 bases removed from V and 0 bases from J, the gap between germline ends came to 11 bases. CDR3 in amino acids: CASRPGGATNEKLFF. The CDR3, as DNA: TGTGCCAGCAGGCCCGGGGGCGCAACTAATGAAAAACTGTTTTTT.

The J gene is TRBJ2-1, the V gene TRBV19, with D tentatively TRBD1 (6 bases). This CDR3 is built from 18 residues. With 3 bases removed from V and 4 bases from J, the gap between germline ends came to 22 bases. Germline values: CDR1 LNHDA, CDR2 SQIVND (reference sequence). CDR3 in DNA: TGTGCCAGTAGTATTCCCCAGGGGCGCTTTACTCCGTACAATGAGCAGTTCTTC. It is translated as CASSIPQGRFTPYNEQFF.

The chain joins TRBV19 to TRBJ2-4; the match to TRBD1 covers 7 bases. The ends lost 1 base at V and 8 bases at J; junction bases unmatched: 8. CDR1 is LNHDA and CDR2 is SQIVND in the germline V gene (reference sequence). This CDR3 region has 15 residues. CDR3: CASSIGEGGWDIQYF. As DNA, the CDR3 is TGTGCCAGTAGTATAGGAGAAGGGGGCTGGGACATTCAGTACTTC.

This clonotype has ten or more counts. J is TRBJ2-5 and V is TRBV27, with 11 bases matching TRBD2. Germline lookup yields CDR1 MNHEY and CDR2 SMNVEV (reference sequence). The V and J ends lost 4 bases and 3 bases, in that order; junction bases with no gene match: 16. This CDR3 is 19 amino acids long. CDR3 DNA sequence: TGTGCCAGCAGTTCCCCCCTTAGCGGGAGGGCTCCTAACGAAGAGACCCAGTACTTC. This translates into CASSSPLSGRAPNEETQYF.

V usage is TRBV20-1 and J usage is TRBJ2-3; 9 nucleotides agree with TRBD2. Germline V gene sequence: CDR1 DFQATT, CDR2 SNEGSKA (reference sequence). This CDR3 is 15 amino acids long. With 6 bases clipped from V and 4 bases from J, the junction kept 11 bases outside the gene matches. CDR3 sequence: CSATLPAGGADTQYF. The CDR3 DNA reads TGCAGTGCCACCCTACCAGCGGGAGGAGCAGATACGCAGTATTTT.

This clonotype was found many times. The chain joins TRBV20-1 to TRBJ2-3, with TRBD1 matching over 7 bases. The CDR3 covers 12 residues. Germline CDR1 reads DFQATT; CDR2 reads SNEGSKA (reference sequence). In DNA form, the CDR3 reads TGCAGCCTCCGGCAGGGGGCAGATACGCAGTATTTT. It specifies CSLRQGADTQYF.

This clonotype was recorded many times. This chain joins TRBV6-1 and TRBJ1-1; no definite D call. The CDR3 is 16 residues long. Germline V lookup: CDR1 MNHNS, CDR2 SASEGT. Trimming shortened V by 5 bases and J by 1 base, and 17 bases separated the two germline ends. CDR3: CASSPSRLPRNTEAFF. The DNA for the CDR3 is TGTGCCAGCAGTCCCTCGAGGCTACCAAGGAACACTGAAGCTTTCTTT.

This clonotype came up many times. V gene TRBV6-1 combines with J gene TRBJ2-1, with D perhaps TRBD2 (5 bases). V lost 5 bases to trimming and J lost 5 bases, with 16 bases between them. This CDR3 is built from 15 residues. The germline gives CDR1 MNHNS, CDR2 SASEGT. The CDR3 is CASSYGPPRDNEQFF. For the CDR3, the DNA is TGTGCCAGCAGTTACGGACCCCCGAGGGACAATGAGCAGTTCTTC.

This clonotype was seen only a few times. This rearrangement joins TRBV2 to TRBJ2-1; 9 bases line up with TRBD2. After removal of 0 bases from V and 2 bases from J, the junction contained 5 bases not matched to a gene. From germline, CDR1 is SNHLY and CDR2 FYNNEI. This CDR3 region has 17 residues. CDR3 nucleotide sequence: TGTGCCAGCAGTGAAGCGCTTAGCGGGAGACCCTACAATGAGCAGTTCTTC. Amino acids: CASSEALSGRPYNEQFF.

This chain joins TRBV7-3 and TRBJ1-4, with 7 bases fitting TRBD1. V was clipped by 5 bases and J by 3 bases; unmatched bases: 12. The CDR3 has 17 amino acids. CDR1 is SGHTA, CDR2 FQGTGA, per germline. The DNA for the CDR3 is TGTGCCAGCAGCCTACGACAGGGACATGGGGCTAATGAAAAACTGTTTTTT. It specifies CASSLRQGHGANEKLFF.

The chain combines TRBV20-1 with TRBJ2-6, with D tentatively TRBD1 (6 bases). Trimming shortened V by 5 bases and J by 0 bases, and 14 bases separated the two germline ends. CDR1 is DFQATT and CDR2 is SNEGSKA in the germline V gene (reference sequence). This CDR3 has 16 residues. The CDR3 region is CSASDRLISGANVLTF. CDR3 bases: TGCAGTGCTTCGGACAGACTGATCTCTGGGGCCAACGTCCTGACTTTC.

V usage is TRBV13 and J usage is TRBJ2-3; 7 nucleotides align to TRBD2. Germline V gives CDR1 PRHDT, CDR2 FYEKMQ (reference sequence). The CDR3 is 16 amino acids. J was trimmed by 4 bases and V by 3 bases; bases with no gene match: 10. The CDR3 coding sequence is TGTGCCAGCAGCTTTGGCGGGAGAGGCGGGGCAGATACGCAGTATTTT. It encodes CASSFGGRGGADTQYF.

This clonotype was counted ten times or more. The V call is TRBV24-1, the J call TRBJ1-1; D not certain. The germline V and J ends were trimmed by 5 bases and 0 bases, with 18 bases remaining between them. This CDR3 has 17 residues. In germline, CDR1 is KGHDR, CDR2 SFDVKD. Here the CDR3 reads CATSGFVRRIMNTEAFF. CDR3 DNA: TGTGCCACCAGTGGATTCGTCCGACGGATAATGAACACTGAAGCTTTCTTT.

This clonotype was found a few times. V gene TRBV11-2 combines with J gene TRBJ1-3; perhaps TRBD1 as D (5 bases). Trimming pared 4 bases from V and 0 bases from J, leaving 13 bases between. The V gene's germline CDR1 is SGHAT and CDR2 FQNNGV. The CDR3 extends over 16 amino acids. DNA for the CDR3: TGTGCCAGCAGCTCAGCGCGGGGCCTCTCTGGAAACACCATATATTTT. Its protein product is CASSSARGLSGNTIYF.

This clonotype was picked up many times. V and J are TRBV18 and TRBJ2-1; 9 positions match TRBD2. Trimming cost V 4 bases and J 0 bases; bases outside gene matches: 10. CDR1 and CDR2 (germline): KGHSH, LQKENI. This CDR3 contains 18 residues. The CDR3 DNA is TGTGCCAGCTCACGTCGCCCTAGCGGGAAAGGCTCCTACAATGAGCAGTTCTTC. Its translation: CASSRRPSGKGSYNEQFF.

Notes on this clonotype: Germline is not matched at one junction end, which may reflect a read error. V is TRBV12-3 or TRBV12-4 and J is TRBJ2-1, with D unresolved. The CDR3 has 13 amino acids. CDR3 in amino acids: CAGSTTRYNEQFF. The CDR3 coding sequence is TGTGCCGGCAGTACGACTCGTTACAATGAGCAGTTCTTC.

This clonotype was picked up many times. The DNA of the CDR3 is TGTGCCAGCTCTCACCTTGCTGGGGCTTCTAGCAATCAGCCCCAGCATTTT. It is translated as CASSHLAGASSNQPQHF. The genes are TRBV18 and TRBJ1-5, with D perhaps TRBD1 (5 bases). This CDR3 spans 17 amino acids. Trimming took off 6 bases at V and 0 bases at J, with 18 bases between the two ends. CDR1 is KGHSH and CDR2 is LQKENI in the germline V gene.

This clonotype was counted a few times. The chain links TRBV5-1 to TRBJ1-2, with D perhaps TRBD1 (5 bases). CDR1 is SGHRS and CDR2 is YFSETQ in the germline V gene. Trimming took off 4 bases at V and 6 bases at J, with 13 bases between the two ends. The CDR3 runs 13 residues. The CDR3 sequence is CASSKGLRNGYTF. CDR3 DNA: TGCGCCAGCAGCAAGGGGCTGAGGAATGGCTACACCTTC.

With regard to this clonotype: A much larger clone lies one base from this, so it may be a read error. V is TRBV9 and J is TRBJ2-5, with a weak D call TRBD2 (6 bases). V lost 0 bases to trimming and J lost 4 bases, with 10 bases between them. Germline V gene data show CDR1 as SGDLS and CDR2 as YYNGEE. The CDR3 sequence is 14 residues long. CDR3 residues: CASSVGLGGETQYF. CDR3 bases: TGTGCCAGCAGCGTAGGACTGGGAGGAGAGACCCAGTACTTC.

This clonotype occurred a few times. This rearrangement joins TRBV6-1 to TRBJ2-3, with TRBD1 identical over 7 bases. The CDR3 spans 14 residues. CDR1 and CDR2 (germline): MNHNS, SASEGT. V was clipped by 9 bases and J by 2 bases; unmatched bases: 8. This chain's CDR3 is CASNKGGPTDTQYF. CDR3 sequence (DNA): TGTGCCAGTAATAAAGGGGGCCCCACAGATACGCAGTATTTT.

The sample holds many counts of this clonotype. The J gene is TRBJ2-1, the V gene TRBV4-1, with D perhaps matching TRBD1 or TRBD2 (5 bases each). Germline values: CDR1 MGHRA, CDR2 YSYEKL. V was trimmed by 3 bases and J by 5 bases, leaving 17 bases between them. This CDR3 contains 16 residues. The CDR3 loop reads CASSQPTRDPDNEQFF. In DNA, the CDR3 is TGCGCCAGCAGCCAGCCCACTAGGGACCCGGACAATGAGCAGTTCTTC.